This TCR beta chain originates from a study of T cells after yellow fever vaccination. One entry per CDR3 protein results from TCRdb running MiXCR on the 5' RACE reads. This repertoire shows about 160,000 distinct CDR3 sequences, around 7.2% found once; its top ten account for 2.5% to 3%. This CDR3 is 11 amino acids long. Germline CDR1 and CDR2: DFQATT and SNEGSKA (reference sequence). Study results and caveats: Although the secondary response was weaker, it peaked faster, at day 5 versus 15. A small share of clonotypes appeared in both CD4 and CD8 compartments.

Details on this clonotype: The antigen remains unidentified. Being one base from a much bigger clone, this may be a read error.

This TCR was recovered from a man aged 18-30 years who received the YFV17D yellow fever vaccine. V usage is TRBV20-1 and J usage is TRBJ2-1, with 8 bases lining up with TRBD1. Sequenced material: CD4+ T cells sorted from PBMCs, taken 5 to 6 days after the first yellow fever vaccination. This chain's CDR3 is CCGQGASEQFF. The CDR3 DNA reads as TGCTGTGGGCAGGGGGCGTCTGAGCAGTTCTTC.